These 30 T cell receptor beta chains share one sample of origin, sequenced in a study of CD8 T cells in ankylosing spondylitis (dated by TCRdb to the late 2010s). Results and caveats for the whole study, not just this receptor: Blood from ankylosing spondylitis patients appeared to be characterized by a TCR beta motif composed of under 10 highly homologous amino acid variants.

Their antigen targets remain unknown. Preparation of the library involved 5' RACE. The listed sequencing device is Illumina HiSeq 2500. TCRdb reworked the public reads: Q25 trimming with fastp, MiXCR clone assembly, productive beta chains retained. For every CDR3 protein sequence, its rows merge into one entry that carries the most common genes and DNA. The sample data list 130,000 or so distinct CDR3 sequences, and over 15% of these were observed just once. The top ten clones comprise 25% to 40% of the sample. The sequenced sample consisted of blood, either unsorted or a sorted T cell fraction (not recorded which). The receptor set was obtained from a male donor with ankylosing spondylitis.

At least ten counts were recorded for this clonotype. V gene TRBV7-9 combines with J gene TRBJ2-7, with D tentatively TRBD2 (5 bases). V lost 1 base and J 4 bases, leaving 11 bases between the germline ends. Germline V gene lookup returns CDR1 SEHNR and CDR2 FQNEAQ (reference sequence). The CDR3 runs 14 residues. CDR3 amino acids: CASSLDAGFYEQYF. The CDR3 nucleotides are TGTGCCAGCAGCTTAGACGCGGGTTTTTACGAGCAGTACTTC.

Remarks on this clonotype: Just one base apart from a much larger clone, this may be a read error. The chain joins TRBV25-1 to TRBJ1-2; no reliable D call. The V gene's germline CDR1 is MGHDK and CDR2 SYGVNS. The CDR3 contains 13 residues. The CDR3 here is CASSEGSGYGCTF. DNA for the CDR3: TGTGCCAGCAGTGAAGGGAGTGGCTATGGCTGCACCTTC.

The chain carries TRBV10-2 and TRBJ2-1, with TRBD2 matching 8 bases. The CDR3 loop spans 14 amino acids. The germline V gene encodes CDR1 WSHSY and CDR2 SAAADI. Trimming cost V 3 bases and J 8 bases; bases outside gene matches: 6. The CDR3 reads CASSDGTSSHEQFF. DNA of the CDR3: TGCGCCAGCAGTGATGGGACTAGTTCCCATGAGCAGTTCTTC.

The chain links TRBV2 to TRBJ2-7; 10 bases map to TRBD2. CDR1 and CDR2 from the germline V gene are SNHLY and FYNNEI. With V trimmed by 7 bases and J by 4 bases, 7 bases remained unmatched. The CDR3 length is 14 residues. Here the CDR3 DNA reads TGTGCCAGCAACGAGGCTAGCGGGAGTTACGAGCAGTACTTC. Amino acids: CASNEASGSYEQYF.

The table lists this clonotype with a few counts. This rearrangement joins TRBV27 to TRBJ2-5; either TRBD1 or TRBD2 may supply D (5 bases each). Germline CDR1 reads MNHEY; CDR2 reads SMNVEV (reference sequence). The CDR3 contains 14 residues. Trimming took 6 bases from V and 2 from J, leaving 13 bases between them. CDR3 DNA sequence: TGTGCCAGCAGCCCGGGGCACCGGCAAGAGACCCAGTACTTC. Translated: CASSPGHRQETQYF.

The V call is TRBV28, the J call TRBJ2-7; 8 bases are shared with TRBD1. This CDR3 comprises 18 residues. The germline gives CDR1 MDHEN, CDR2 SYDVKM. J gave up 0 bases and V 2 bases, and 12 bases lay outside the gene matches. For the CDR3, the DNA is TGTGCCAGCAGTTTAGCGACAGGGGACCCAAAAAGCTCCTACGAGCAGTACTTC. Translating it yields CASSLATGDPKSSYEQYF.

This clonotype was observed a few times. The chain links TRBV24-1 to TRBJ2-7; 8 positions match TRBD1. Trimming cost V 8 bases and J 4 bases; bases outside gene matches: 6. This CDR3 has 13 residues. CDR1 is KGHDR, CDR2 SFDVKD, per germline. The CDR3 DNA is TGTGCCACCAAATCGGACAGGGTTTACGAGCAGTACTTC. This translates into CATKSDRVYEQYF.

The genes are TRBV4-1 and TRBJ1-5; no definite D call. This CDR3 region has 13 residues. CDR1 is MGHRA, CDR2 YSYEKL, per germline. Trimming pared 2 bases from V and 7 bases from J, leaving 9 bases between. Here the CDR3 reads CASSQLDDQPQHF. The CDR3 bases are TGCGCCAGCAGCCAATTGGACGACCAGCCCCAGCATTTT.

A word on this clonotype: The germline gene is not matched at one end of the junction; a read error may be the cause. V gene TRBV9 combines with J gene TRBJ1-1; unclear D gene. This CDR3 comprises 14 residues. The germline gives CDR1 SGDLS, CDR2 YYNGEE. The CDR3 DNA reads TGTGCCAGCAGCGTAGTGGACTGGAACCCTGAAGCTTTCTTT. This gives the protein CASSVVDWNPEAFF.

In its sample, this clonotype was seen many times. This chain uses TRBV29-1 with TRBJ2-7, with 8 bases identical to TRBD1. The CDR3 runs 13 residues. The germline V gene has CDR1 SQVTM and CDR2 ANQGSEA. V lost 3 bases to trimming and J lost 2 bases; unmatched junction nucleotides: 3. CDR3 nucleotides: TGCAGCGTTGAGACAGGGGTAACCTACGAGCAGTACTTC. Amino acids: CSVETGVTYEQYF.

This clonotype was observed many times. V and J are TRBV5-1 and TRBJ2-1; D perhaps matches TRBD2 (6 bases). Germline CDR1 and CDR2: SGHRS and YFSETQ. Trimming took off 6 bases at V and 8 bases at J, with 21 bases between the two ends. The CDR3 has 15 residues. The CDR3 reads CASTPWPGEDDEQFF. CDR3 nucleotides: TGCGCCAGCACCCCGTGGCCGGGAGAGGATGATGAGCAGTTCTTC.

Of note for this clonotype: The CDR3 carries no conserved terminal phenylalanine or tryptophan, so it likely arises from a read error. The chain couples TRBV28 to TRBJ1-1, with a possible D match to TRBD1 (5 bases). Trimming stripped 5 bases from V and 3 bases from J, with 10 bases between. Germline loops: CDR1 MDHEN, CDR2 SYDVKM. The CDR3 has 13 residues. CDR3 sequence (DNA): TGTGCCAGCAGTGGGGGGGTCGACACTGAAGCTTTCCTT. This codes for CASSGGVDTEAFL.

This clonotype was seen ten or more times. In nucleotides, the CDR3 is TGTGCCAGCAGTCCCTGGGGGAGTTCCTCTGGAAACACCATATATTTT. Its protein product is CASSPWGSSSGNTIYF. The chain couples TRBV12-3 or TRBV12-4 to TRBJ1-3, with D possibly TRBD1 on 5 matching bases. Trimming removed 5 bases from V and 0 bases from J, with 14 bases in between. The CDR3 covers 16 residues.

This clonotype has at least ten counts. The chain links TRBV6-6 to TRBJ1-1; no definite D call. The CDR3 totals 13 residues. Germline V CDR1 and CDR2: MNHNY, SVGAGI (reference sequence). V lost 6 bases and J lost 0, with 8 bases in between. The CDR3 loop reads CASSFLLNTEAFF. The CDR3 DNA reads as TGTGCCAGCAGCTTTCTCCTGAACACTGAAGCTTTCTTT.

The V gene is TRBV3-1, the J gene TRBJ2-4; D unresolved. V gave up 0 bases and J gave up 0 bases, with 15 bases separating them. Germline V gene data show CDR1 as LGHDT and CDR2 as YNNKEL (reference sequence). The CDR3 totals 18 residues. The CDR3 reads CASSQEASLNIAKNIQYF. The DNA for the CDR3 is TGTGCCAGCAGCCAAGAAGCCTCCCTGAATATAGCCAAAAACATTCAGTACTTC.

The V call is TRBV28, the J call TRBJ2-3; no reliable D call. CDR3 length: 12 amino acids. CDR1 and CDR2 (germline): MDHEN, SYDVKM. The V end was cut by 10 bases, the J end by 8 bases, with 16 bases between. The CDR3 spells CAIQSLVSTQYF. The CDR3 nucleotides are TGTGCCATCCAGTCACTGGTTTCTACGCAGTATTTT.

Only a few counts were recorded for this clonotype. The chain uses TRBV3-1 and TRBJ2-1; tentatively, D is TRBD2 (5 bases). Germline CDR1 LGHDT, CDR2 YNNKEL (reference sequence). V lost 5 bases and J lost 2, with 16 bases in between. The CDR3 is 16 amino acids. Written as DNA, the CDR3 is TGTGCCAGCAGCGGATTCCGGGATCAGGCCTACAATGAGCAGTTCTTC. Translated: CASSGFRDQAYNEQFF.

V gene TRBV27 combines with J gene TRBJ2-3, with D perhaps TRBD2 (7 bases). Germline CDR1 reads MNHEY; CDR2 reads SMNVEV (reference sequence). CDR3 length: 11 amino acids. V gave up 8 bases and J gave up 11 bases, with 14 bases separating them. The CDR3 is CASGRGAGQYF. The CDR3, as DNA: TGTGCCAGCGGACGGGGGGCTGGGCAGTATTTT.

This clonotype turned up a few times. The chain employs TRBV5-6 and TRBJ1-6; 7 bases agree with TRBD1. Germline V gene sequence: CDR1 SGHDT, CDR2 YYEEEE. The V gene end was trimmed by 4 bases and the J gene end by 4 bases; junction bases not matched to a gene: 11. The CDR3 contains 17 residues. CDR3 region: CASSRDSAGEYNSPLHF. The DNA of the CDR3 is TGTGCCAGCAGCCGGGACAGCGCCGGGGAATATAATTCACCCCTCCACTTT.

The genes are TRBV5-1 and TRBJ1-2; possibly TRBD1 for D (6 bases). CDR3 length: 14 amino acids. Trimming took off 2 bases at V and 4 bases at J, with 12 bases between the two ends. The V gene's germline CDR1 is SGHRS and CDR2 YFSETQ. The CDR3: CASSFGQGSYGYTF. The CDR3 DNA is TGCGCCAGCAGCTTCGGCCAGGGGAGCTATGGCTACACCTTC.

This clonotype was detected only a few times. The gene calls are TRBV7-9 and TRBJ1-5; D is possibly TRBD1 (6 bases). CDR3 length equals 15 residues. V was pared by 5 bases and J by 0 bases, with 11 bases between. The germline gives CDR1 SEHNR, CDR2 FQNEAQ (reference sequence). CDR3 sequence reads: CASSRGQISNQPQHF. The CDR3 DNA sequence: TGTGCCAGCAGCCGTGGACAGATTAGCAATCAGCCCCAGCATTTT.

The rearrangement links TRBV5-6 to TRBJ2-1; perhaps D is TRBD1 or TRBD2 (6 bases each). Trimming took 0 bases from V and 4 from J, leaving 14 bases between them. Germline CDR1 reads SGHDT; CDR2 reads YYEEEE. CDR3 size: 16 residues. The CDR3 region has the DNA TGTGCCAGCAGCTTGGGGGGGGCCAGGGTTTACAATGAGCAGTTCTTC. It specifies CASSLGGARVYNEQFF. Together with reference TRBV5-6 and TRBJ2-1, the CDR3 gives the full variable domain: DAGVTQSPTHLIKTRGQQVTLRCSPKSGHDTVSWYQQALGQGPQFIFQYYEEEERQRGNFPDRFSGHQFPNYSSELNVNALLLGDSALYLCASSLGGARVYNEQFFGPGTRLTVL.

This clonotype has more than one count but fewer than ten. The genes are TRBV5-1 and TRBJ1-6; D is perhaps TRBD1 (6 bases). Trimming took off 3 bases at V and 7 bases at J, with 11 bases between the two ends. The CDR3 runs 14 residues. Per the germline V gene, CDR1 is SGHRS and CDR2 is YFSETQ. CDR3 sequence: CASSSTGPNSPLHF. DNA of the CDR3: TGCGCCAGCAGCTCCACAGGGCCAAATTCACCCCTCCACTTT.

V is TRBV10-3 and J is TRBJ2-4, with TRBD2 matching 13 bases. The trim removed 0 bases at V and 8 bases at J, leaving 7 bases unmatched. The length of the CDR3 is 17 residues. Germline CDR1 and CDR2: ENHRY and SYGVKD. The CDR3 DNA sequence: TGTGCCATCAGTGAGTCCGGGACTAGCGGGGCCGAGGACATTCAGTACTTC. Amino acid sequence: CAISESGTSGAEDIQYF.

The chain recombines TRBV7-9 with TRBJ2-1; possible D gene TRBD2, 5 bases. The V and J ends lost 11 bases and 4 bases respectively, with 12 bases between them. Germline V gene sequence: CDR1 SEHNR, CDR2 FQNEAQ (reference sequence). The CDR3 extends over 12 amino acids. The CDR3 nucleotides read TGTGCCCTTCGGGAAGATTACAATGAGCAGTTCTTC. Encoded protein: CALREDYNEQFF.

V gene TRBV6-1 combines with J gene TRBJ1-1; TRBD1 agrees at 9 bases. In germline, CDR1 is MNHNS, CDR2 SASEGT. The CDR3 extends over 16 amino acids. J gave up 5 bases and V 6 bases, and 13 bases lay outside the gene matches. CDR3 bases: TGTGCCAGCAGCGCCGGGACAGGGTTCCTAATGACTGAAGCTTTCTTT. Translated, it gives CASSAGTGFLMTEAFF.

The chain combines TRBV4-3 with TRBJ2-2; D is undetermined. V was pared by 0 bases and J by 3 bases, with 5 bases between. The CDR3 sequence is 14 residues long. CDR1 and CDR2 (germline): LGHNA, YSLEER. In DNA form, the CDR3 reads TGCGCCAGCAGCCAAGACGGCTACACCGGGGAGCTGTTTTTT. This gives the protein CASSQDGYTGELFF.

This sequence joins TRBV20-1 and TRBJ2-1; 11 nucleotides line up with TRBD2. Germline V gene lookup returns CDR1 DFQATT and CDR2 SNEGSKA (reference sequence). With V trimmed by 1 base and J by 5 bases, 13 bases remained unmatched. This CDR3 region has 18 residues. This CDR3 reads CSARGLAGPLSPDNEQFF. The CDR3, as DNA: TGCAGTGCTAGAGGACTAGCGGGACCTCTAAGCCCAGACAATGAGCAGTTCTTC.

This clonotype has only one observation. The chain has TRBV28 and TRBJ2-4, with D possibly TRBD2 on 6 matching bases. This CDR3 region has 14 residues. Germline assignment: CDR1 MDHEN and CDR2 SYDVKM. Trimming cost V 10 bases and J 1 base, with 14 bases left between them. This CDR3 reads CATRRVSAKNIQYF. The CDR3 nucleotides are TGTGCCACTAGGAGGGTTAGTGCCAAAAACATTCAGTACTTC.

The chain couples TRBV20-1 to TRBJ1-2; 7 bases align to TRBD1. Germline V gene data show CDR1 as DFQATT and CDR2 as SNEGSKA (reference sequence). V dropped 7 bases and J dropped 3; count of bases not matched to a gene: 14. This CDR3 has 15 residues. The CDR3 DNA sequence: TGCAGTGTCTCCCTAGGGGACAGATTGTACTATGGCTACACCTTC. Translated: CSVSLGDRLYYGYTF.